This TCR beta chain was observed in a study of shared T cell receptors in the human thymus. TCRdb's table, derived via immunoSEQ multiplex PCR, lists solely in-frame clones and lacks some. The sample records around 730,000 clones, around 85% being singletons. V was pared by 6 bases and J by 7 bases, with 24 bases between. The CDR3 is 16 amino acids. The germline V gene encodes CDR1 SNHLY and CDR2 FYNNEI. These same data were also listed under a study on human thymus T cells. As that study records: Related work found strong thymic repertoire overlap between unrelated individuals.

Sample: thymocytes. This clonotype originated in a girl under three years old with a congenital heart defect. The gene calls are TRBV2 and TRBJ1-1; a possible D gene is TRBD1 (6 bases). The CDR3 DNA follows: TGTGCCAGCAGCGTCAGCCCCGACAGGTTGACCGATGAAGCTTTCTTT. It translates to CASSVSPDRLTDEAFF.